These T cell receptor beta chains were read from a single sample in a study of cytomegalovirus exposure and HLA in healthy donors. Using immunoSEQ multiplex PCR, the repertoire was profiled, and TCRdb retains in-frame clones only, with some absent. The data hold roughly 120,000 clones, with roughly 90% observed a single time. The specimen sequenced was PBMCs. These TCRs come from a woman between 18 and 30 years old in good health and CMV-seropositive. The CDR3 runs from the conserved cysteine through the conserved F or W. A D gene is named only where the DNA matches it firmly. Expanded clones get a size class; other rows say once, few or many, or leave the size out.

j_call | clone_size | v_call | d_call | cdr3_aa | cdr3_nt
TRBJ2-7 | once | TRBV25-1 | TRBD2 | CASSESAGVDEQYF | TGTGCCAGCAGTGAATCGGCGGGGGTGGACGAGCAGTACTTC
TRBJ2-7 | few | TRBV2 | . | CATTRAYEQYF | TGTGCCACCACCCGGGCCTACGAGCAGTACTTC
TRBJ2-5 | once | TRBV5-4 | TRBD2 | CASSLGLAGGGKETQYF | TGTGCCAGCAGCCTCGGACTAGCGGGAGGGGGAAAAGAGACCCAGTACTTC
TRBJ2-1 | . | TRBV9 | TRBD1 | CASSVQGANEQFF | TGTGCCAGCAGCGTACAGGGGGCCAATGAGCAGTTCTTC
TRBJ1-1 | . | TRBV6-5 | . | CASTAGLANTEAFF | TGTGCCAGCACCGCGGGACTCGCGAACACTGAAGCTTTCTTT
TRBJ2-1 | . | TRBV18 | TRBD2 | CASSPPITASGGLQNEQFF | TGTGCCAGCTCACCACCTATAACCGCTAGCGGGGGGTTACAGAATGAGCAGTTCTTC
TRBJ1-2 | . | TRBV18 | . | CASSPTGPGYTF | TGTGCCAGCTCACCAACAGGGCCCGGCTACACCTTC
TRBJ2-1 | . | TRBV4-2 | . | CASSQDRISYNEQFF | TGTGCCAGCAGCCAAGACAGAATCTCCTACAATGAGCAGTTCTTC
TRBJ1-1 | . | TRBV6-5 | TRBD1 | CASRTDRVGAEAFF | TGTGCCAGCAGAACGGACAGGGTTGGCGCTGAAGCTTTCTTT
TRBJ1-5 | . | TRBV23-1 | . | CASNQCAGEQPQHF | TGCGCCAGCAACCAATGTGCAGGGGAACAGCCCCAGCATTTT
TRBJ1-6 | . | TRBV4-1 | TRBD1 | CASSPVTGGSPLHF | TGCGCCAGCAGCCCGGTGACAGGGGGCTCACCCCTCCACTTT
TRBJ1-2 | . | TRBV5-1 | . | CASSSHRFPDYGYTF | TGCGCCAGCAGCTCCCACAGGTTTCCGGACTATGGCTACACCTTC
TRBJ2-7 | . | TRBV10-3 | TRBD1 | CAIRVQGDEQYF | TGTGCCATCAGGGTTCAGGGGGATGAGCAGTACTTC
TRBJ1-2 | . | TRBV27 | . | CASSSWGEGYTF | TGTGCCAGCAGTTCATGGGGGGAAGGCTACACCTTC
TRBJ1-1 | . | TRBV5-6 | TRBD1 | CASSRQGTRNTEAFF | TGTGCCAGCAGCCGACAGGGAACGCGGAACACTGAAGCTTTCTTT
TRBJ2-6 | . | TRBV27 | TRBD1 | CASSSRTGAGANVLTF | TGTGCCAGCAGTTCTCGGACAGGGGCTGGGGCCAACGTCCTGACTTTC
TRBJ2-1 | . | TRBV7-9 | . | CASSPATGVIDEQFF | TGTGCCAGCAGCCCGGCGACGGGAGTGATTGATGAGCAGTTCTTC
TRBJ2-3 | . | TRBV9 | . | CASSVAAGTDTQYF | TGTGCCAGCAGCGTAGCAGCGGGCACAGATACGCAGTATTTT
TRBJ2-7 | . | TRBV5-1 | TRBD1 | CASSTDRGYEQYF | TGCGCCAGCAGCACGGACAGGGGCTACGAGCAGTACTTC
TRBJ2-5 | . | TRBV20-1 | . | CSAILAETQYF | TGCAGTGCTATATTGGCAGAGACCCAGTACTTC
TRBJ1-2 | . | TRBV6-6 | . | CASSPNRGGDGYTF | TGTGCCAGCAGTCCTAATCGGGGGGGGGATGGCTACACCTTC
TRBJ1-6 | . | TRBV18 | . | CASSPSGGGSYNSPLHF | TGTGCCAGCTCCCCCTCGGGGGGGGGTTCCTATAATTCACCCCTCCACTTT
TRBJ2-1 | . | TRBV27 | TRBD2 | CASSLSLAVYNEQFF | TGTGCCAGCAGTTTATCTCTAGCGGTCTACAATGAGCAGTTCTTC
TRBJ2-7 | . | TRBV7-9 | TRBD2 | CASRSPLAGVYEQYF | TGTGCCAGCAGATCTCCACTAGCGGGAGTCTACGAGCAGTACTTC
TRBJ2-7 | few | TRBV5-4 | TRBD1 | CASSPRTGTYEQYF | TGTGCCAGCAGCCCTAGGACAGGAACCTACGAGCAGTACTTC
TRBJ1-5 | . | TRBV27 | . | CASSLSFGGAGGNQPQHF | TGTGCCAGCAGTTTATCGTTCGGGGGAGCCGGGGGCAATCAGCCCCAGCATTTT
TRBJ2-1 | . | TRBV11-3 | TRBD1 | CASSLEAGGSYNEQFF | TGTGCCAGCAGCTTAGAGGCAGGGGGCTCCTACAATGAGCAGTTCTTC
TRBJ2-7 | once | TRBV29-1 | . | CSVRAGTYEQYF | TGCAGCGTTAGGGCAGGGACTTACGAGCAGTACTTC
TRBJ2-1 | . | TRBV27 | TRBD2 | CASSLVRPTVTSGRAEQFF | TGTGCCAGCAGTTTGGTGCGGCCCACAGTGACTAGCGGGAGAGCTGAGCAGTTCTTC
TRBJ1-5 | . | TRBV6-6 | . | CASTRESNQPQHF | TGTGCCAGCACCAGGGAAAGCAATCAGCCCCAGCATTTT
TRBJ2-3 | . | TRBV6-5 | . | CASSLQRTTDTQYF | TGTGCCAGCAGTTTGCAGCGGACCACAGATACGCAGTATTTT
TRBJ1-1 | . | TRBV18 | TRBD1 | CASSPRQGADGTEAFF | TGTGCCAGCTCACCCCGACAGGGGGCGGATGGCACTGAAGCTTTCTTT
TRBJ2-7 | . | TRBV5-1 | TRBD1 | CATARDRGSYEQYF | TGCGCCACTGCCCGGGACAGGGGGTCCTACGAGCAGTACTTC
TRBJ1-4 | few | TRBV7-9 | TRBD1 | CASSLDRGGEKLFF | TGTGCCAGCAGCTTGGACAGGGGTGGAGAAAAACTGTTTTTT
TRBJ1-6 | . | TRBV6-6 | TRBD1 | CASSYSTGENSPLHF | TGTGCCAGCAGTTACTCGACAGGGGAAAATTCACCCCTCCACTTT
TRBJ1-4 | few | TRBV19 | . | CASRGHTTNEKLFF | TGTGCCAGTAGGGGACACACAACTAATGAAAAACTGTTTTTT
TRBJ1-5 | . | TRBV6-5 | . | CASSYSLNQPQHF | TGTGCCAGCAGTTACTCCCTCAATCAGCCCCAGCATTTT
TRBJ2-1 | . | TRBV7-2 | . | CASSLGASATYVTEQFF | TGTGCCAGCAGCTTAGGAGCATCAGCGACCTACGTCACTGAGCAGTTCTTC
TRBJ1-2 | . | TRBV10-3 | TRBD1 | CAISRLRGRLLNGYTF | TGTGCCATCAGTCGACTCAGGGGGCGGCTTCTAAATGGCTACACCTTC
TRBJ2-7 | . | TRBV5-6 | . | CASSVYQGTYEQYF | TGTGCCAGCAGCGTATATCAGGGGACCTACGAGCAGTACTTC
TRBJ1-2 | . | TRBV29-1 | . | CSVEEGAGYGYTF | TGCAGCGTTGAAGAGGGGGCAGGCTATGGCTACACCTTC